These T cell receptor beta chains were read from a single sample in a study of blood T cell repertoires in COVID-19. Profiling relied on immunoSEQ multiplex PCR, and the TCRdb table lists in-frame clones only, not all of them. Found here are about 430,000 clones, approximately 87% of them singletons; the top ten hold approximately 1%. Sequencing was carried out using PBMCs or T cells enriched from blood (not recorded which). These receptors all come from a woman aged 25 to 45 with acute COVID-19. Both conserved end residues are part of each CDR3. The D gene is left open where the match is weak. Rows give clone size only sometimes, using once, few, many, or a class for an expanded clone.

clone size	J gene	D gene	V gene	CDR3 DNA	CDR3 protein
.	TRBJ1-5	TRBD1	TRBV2	TGTGCCAGCAGTGAACAGGGGGCCCAGCCCCAGCATTTT	CASSEQGAQPQHF
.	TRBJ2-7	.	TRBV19	TGTGCCAGTAGTATAGATACTACGTCCTCCAACTACGAGCAGTACTTC	CASSIDTTSSNYEQYF
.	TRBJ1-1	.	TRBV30	TGTGCCTGTACTCGACAGGCGAACACTGAAGCTTTCTTT	CACTRQANTEAFF
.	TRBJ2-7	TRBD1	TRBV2	TGTGCCAGCAGATCCTACAGGGGTGACTCCTACGAGCAGTACTTC	CASRSYRGDSYEQYF
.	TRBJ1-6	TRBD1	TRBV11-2	TGTGCCAGCAGCCGACAGGGGGCGGAAAATTCACCCCTCCACTTT	CASSRQGAENSPLHF
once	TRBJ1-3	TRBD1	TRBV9	TGTGCCAGCAGCGCGGGACAGATCGAATCTGGAAACACCATATATTTT	CASSAGQIESGNTIYF
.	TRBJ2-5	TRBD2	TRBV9	TGTGCCAGCAGCGGTGGACTAGGACGGGGAGATGAGACCCAGTACTTC	CASSGGLGRGDETQYF
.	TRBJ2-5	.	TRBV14	TGTGCCAGCAGCCAATACGCTAGGAGCGAGACCCAGTACTTC	CASSQYARSETQYF
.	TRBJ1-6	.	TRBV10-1	TGCGCCAGCCCGTTAAGGAGAACCCATAATTCACCCCTCCACTTT	CASPLRRTHNSPLHF
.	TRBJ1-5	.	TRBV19	TGTGCCAGTAGCCAAGGGGCAGGGGTAAAGCCCCAGCATTTT	CASSQGAGVKPQHF
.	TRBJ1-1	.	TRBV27	TGTGCCAGCGCCCCCGGGGGGAACACTGAAGCTTTCTTT	CASAPGGNTEAFF
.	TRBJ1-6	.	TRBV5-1	TGCGCCAGCAGCTTGGGACAGACAGGTTTCTCCTATAATTCACCCCTCCACTTT	CASSLGQTGFSYNSPLHF
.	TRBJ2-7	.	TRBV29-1	TGCAGCGTTGTAGCGCAGGGGACCGAGCAGTACTTC	CSVVAQGTEQYF
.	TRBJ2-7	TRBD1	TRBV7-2	TGTGCCAGCAGCTTACTCGCCCGGGGACAGGGCACCTACGAGCAGTACTTC	CASSLLARGQGTYEQYF
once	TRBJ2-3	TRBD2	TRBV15	TGTGCCACCAAGGACCCCATAGCGGGGGGTCGCACAGATACGCAGTATTTT	CATKDPIAGGRTDTQYF
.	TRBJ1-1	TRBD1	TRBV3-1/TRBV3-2	TGTGCCAGCAGCCGAAGAAGGACAGGGGGCACGACTGAAGCTTTCTTT	CASSRRRTGGTTEAFF
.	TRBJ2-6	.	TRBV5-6	TGTGCCAGCAGTTCGGGACAATTCTGGGGGGCCAACGTCCTGACTTTC	CASSSGQFWGANVLTF
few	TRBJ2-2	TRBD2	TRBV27	TGTGCCAGCAGTGTTCCGGGACTAGCGGGGGCTCAGAACACCGGGGAGCTGTTTTTT	CASSVPGLAGAQNTGELFF
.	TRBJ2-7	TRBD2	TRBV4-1	TGCGCCAGCAGCCAGAGGGGTAGCGGGGTCTACGAGCAGTACTTC	CASSQRGSGVYEQYF
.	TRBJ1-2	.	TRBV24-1	TGTGCCACCAGTCACCAGGGTATCTATGGCTACACCTTC	CATSHQGIYGYTF